This TCR beta chain was sequenced for a study of T cell responses to AZD1222 COVID-19 vaccine. General study points: Regions 160-218 and 743-854 held dominance among vaccine-associated CD4 TCRs, which spanned spike. Unmutated variant regions are reportedly the target of nearly half of TCRs that are spike-specific.

Libraries were prepared by immunoSEQ multiplex PCR; TCRdb keeps only in-frame clonotypes and omits some of them. The sample lists about 150,000 clones; more than 85% were seen once. V dropped 3 bases and J dropped 2 bases, with 13 bases sitting between them. Germline V gene data show CDR1 as SNHLY and CDR2 as FYNNEI. The CDR3 is 15 residues long. For this clone: Its antigen is unknown.

The sequence came from an adult in good health. Sequenced material: peripheral blood, taken on day 0 of AZD1222 vaccination. This chain uses TRBV2 with TRBJ2-5, with a weak D call TRBD2 (6 bases). In DNA, the CDR3 is TGTGCCAGCAGTGACGACGGGAGACCACAAGAGACCCAGTACTTC. Translated: CASSDDGRPQETQYF.